The rows below give T cell receptor beta chains drawn from one sample of a study of T cell repertoires in cytomegalovirus infection. TCRdb called the reads again in MiXCR, with one record for every CDR3 protein. The sample records around 540,000 distinct CDR3 sequences, 25% to 35% being singletons. Antigens of these TCRs are unknown. The source was cultured PBMCs, collected from culture after CMV antigen stimulation. The origin of the receptors is a human donor in good health (CMV status not recorded). Some clones in this sample may be carry-over from other donors' samples. The CDR3 runs from the conserved cysteine through the conserved F or W. Fields, in order: V gene, D gene, J gene, clone size, CDR3 protein, CDR3 DNA. The D gene is left open where the match is weak. A clone size is listed for some rows: how often the clone was seen (once, few, many), or a class if it is expanded.

TRBV29-1	-	TRBJ1-1	-	CTHTSVRTTEAFF	TGCACCCATACGTCGGTTAGGACCACTGAAGCTTTCTTT
TRBV4-1	TRBD1	TRBJ1-2	few	CASSLGQGAFYGYTF	TGCGCCAGCAGCCTCGGACAGGGGGCCTTCTATGGCTACACCTTC
TRBV18	-	TRBJ1-2	once	CASSPPGGHYGYTF	TGTGCCAGCTCACCACCAGGGGGTCACTATGGCTACACCTTC
TRBV20-1	TRBD1	TRBJ2-2	-	CSAPIGQVLITGELFF	TGCAGTGCTCCAATAGGACAGGTTCTTATCACCGGGGAGCTGTTTTTT
TRBV7-6	-	TRBJ1-1	-	CASSQKPNTEAFF	TGTGCCAGCAGCCAAAAACCGAACACTGAAGCTTTCTTT
TRBV4-3	-	TRBJ2-1	-	CASSQDQGRLSSYNEQFF	TGCGCCAGCAGCCAAGATCAGGGGAGACTTAGTTCCTACAATGAGCAGTTCTTC
TRBV7-2	-	TRBJ2-1	few	CASSRDWYNEQFF	TGTGCCAGCAGCAGAGACTGGTACAATGAGCAGTTCTTC
TRBV7-2	TRBD2	TRBJ2-1	few	CAATSGRAYNEQFF	TGTGCAGCTACTAGCGGGAGGGCCTACAATGAGCAGTTCTTC
TRBV6-8	TRBD1	TRBJ2-2	-	CASSLRQGYTGELFF	TGTGCCAGCAGCCTACGACAGGGATACACCGGGGAGCTGTTTTTT
TRBV7-9	-	TRBJ2-3	few	CASSPIGPRADTQYF	TGTGCCAGCAGCCCAATAGGGCCGCGCGCAGATACGCAGTATTTT
TRBV6-5	-	TRBJ1-1	-	CASSYFGPMNTEAFF	TGTGCCAGCAGTTACTTCGGACCGATGAACACTGAAGCTTTCTTT
TRBV25-1	-	TRBJ2-1	few	CASSALVGRRGNEQFF	TGTGCCAGCAGTGCGCTCGTAGGCCGGAGGGGCAATGAGCAGTTCTTC
TRBV19	-	TRBJ1-1	-	CASSVTRDTEAFF	TGTGCCAGTAGTGTAACCCGGGACACTGAAGCTTTCTTT
TRBV9	-	TRBJ1-1	-	CASSVVGAENTEAFF	TGTGCCAGCAGCGTAGTTGGGGCTGAGAACACTGAAGCTTTCTTT
TRBV7-2	TRBD2	TRBJ2-1	-	CASSLGSGRNNEQFF	TGTGCCAGCAGCTTAGGGAGCGGGAGAAACAATGAGCAGTTCTTC
TRBV19	-	TRBJ2-3	few	CASKGGNGDTQYF	TGTGCCAGTAAGGGCGGGAATGGCGATACGCAGTATTTT
TRBV7-2	TRBD1	TRBJ1-5	few	CASSQDRGMPQHF	TGTGCCAGCAGCCAAGACAGGGGTATGCCCCAGCATTTT
TRBV15	-	TRBJ2-3	few	CATSIRTGTDTQYF	TGTGCCACCAGCATCCGGACCGGCACAGATACGCAGTATTTT
TRBV6-2/TRBV6-3	-	TRBJ2-1	-	CASSYSGWNEQFF	TGTGCCAGCAGTTACTCGGGGTGGAATGAGCAGTTCTTC
TRBV7-2	TRBD2	TRBJ2-3	-	CASSPWTRPQNF	TGTGCCAGCAGCCCGTGGACTAGGCCTCAGAATTTT
TRBV29-1	TRBD2	TRBJ2-1	-	CSVEETPGLAGVSSSYNEQFF	TGCAGCGTTGAGGAGACACCGGGACTAGCGGGAGTGTCGTCATCCTACAATGAGCAGTTCTTC
TRBV24-1	TRBD1	TRBJ1-6	-	CATQNYGTANSPLHF	TGTGCCACTCAAAACTACGGGACAGCTAATTCACCCCTCCACTTT
TRBV7-9	-	TRBJ2-7	few	CASSPRGDYEQYF	TGTGCCAGCAGCCCAAGGGGCGACTACGAGCAGTACTTC
TRBV11-2	TRBD1	TRBJ2-3	-	CASSFYRDRGLDTQYF	TGTGCCAGCAGCTTCTACCGGGACAGGGGTCTAGATACGCAGTATTTT
TRBV28	TRBD2	TRBJ2-7	-	CASSLLAGPSYEQYF	TGTGCCAGCAGTTTATTAGCGGGTCCCTCCTACGAGCAGTACTTC
TRBV7-9	TRBD1	TRBJ1-1	many	CASTTVPGQGADTEAFF	TGTGCCAGCACCACAGTCCCGGGACAGGGAGCGGACACTGAAGCTTTCTTT
TRBV15	-	TRBJ2-5	-	CATNDRAASESQYF	TGTGCCACCAACGACCGGGCCGCCTCAGAATCCCAGTACTTC
TRBV6-2/TRBV6-3	TRBD2	TRBJ2-1	-	CASGTSGHEQFF	TGTGCCAGCGGGACTAGCGGCCATGAGCAGTTCTTC
TRBV18	TRBD1	TRBJ1-5	-	CASSLQGAAQPQHF	TGTGCCAGCTCACTCCAGGGGGCTGCTCAGCCCCAGCATTTT
TRBV7-2	TRBD2	TRBJ2-1	-	CASSAGRDNEQFF	TGTGCCAGCAGCGCCGGGAGGGACAATGAGCAGTTCTTC
TRBV29-1	-	TRBJ2-1	once	CSVEIYNEQFF	TGCAGCGTTGAAATCTACAATGAGCAGTTCTTC
TRBV12-3/TRBV12-4	TRBD2	TRBJ2-1	many	CASIDLGTSGIYEQFF	TGTGCCAGCATTGATCTGGGGACTAGCGGGATTTATGAGCAGTTCTTC
TRBV6-5	-	TRBJ1-6	-	CASSYTNQRRSPLHF	TGTGCCAGCAGTTACACTAATCAAAGAAGGTCACCCCTCCACTTT
TRBV7-2	-	TRBJ2-7	many	CASEGGGSLDEQYF	TGTGCCAGCGAGGGGGGCGGGAGTCTGGACGAGCAGTACTTC
TRBV19	TRBD1	TRBJ1-2	-	CASSPGQGHGYTF	TGTGCCAGTAGTCCCGGACAGGGTCACGGCTACACCTTC
TRBV15	-	TRBJ2-5	-	CATSADRDLRVQETQYF	TGTGCCACCAGCGCCGACCGGGACTTACGGGTCCAAGAGACCCAGTACTTC
TRBV7-3	-	TRBJ2-5	-	CASSLGVSETQYF	TGTGCCAGCAGCTTAGGGGTGTCTGAGACCCAGTACTTC
TRBV7-9	-	TRBJ1-4	few	CASSRTGTVNEKLFF	TGTGCCAGCAGCCGTACAGGGACTGTTAATGAAAAACTGTTTTTT
TRBV7-6	-	TRBJ2-3	-	CASSSGPGDTQYF	TGTGCCAGCAGCTCTGGCCCCGGAGATACGCAGTATTTT
TRBV11-2	TRBD2	TRBJ2-1	-	CASSLDFLWTSGSWKSNEQFF	TGTGCCAGCAGCTTAGATTTCCTCTGGACTAGCGGGAGTTGGAAATCCAATGAGCAGTTCTTC
TRBV6-1	-	TRBJ2-3	few	CATQLVSTDTQYF	TGTGCCACCCAGTTAGTTAGCACAGATACGCAGTATTTT